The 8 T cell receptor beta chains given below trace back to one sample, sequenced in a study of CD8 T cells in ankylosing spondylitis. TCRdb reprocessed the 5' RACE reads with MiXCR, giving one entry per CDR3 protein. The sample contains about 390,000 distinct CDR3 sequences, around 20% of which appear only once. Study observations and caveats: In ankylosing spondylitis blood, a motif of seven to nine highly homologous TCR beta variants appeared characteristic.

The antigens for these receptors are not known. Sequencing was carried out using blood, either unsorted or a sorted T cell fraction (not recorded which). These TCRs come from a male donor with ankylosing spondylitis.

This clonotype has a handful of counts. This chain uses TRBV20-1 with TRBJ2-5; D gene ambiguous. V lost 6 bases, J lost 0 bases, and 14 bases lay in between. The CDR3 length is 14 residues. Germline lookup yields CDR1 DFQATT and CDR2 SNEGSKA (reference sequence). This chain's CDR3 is CSAARDMYQETQYF. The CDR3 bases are TGCAGTGCGGCCCGAGACATGTACCAAGAGACCCAGTACTTC.

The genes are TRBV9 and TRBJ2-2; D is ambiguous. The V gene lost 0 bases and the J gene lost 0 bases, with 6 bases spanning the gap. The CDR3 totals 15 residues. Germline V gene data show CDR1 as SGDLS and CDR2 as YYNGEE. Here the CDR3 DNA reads TGTGCCAGCAGCGTAGCGGAAGCGAACACCGGGGAGCTGTTTTTT. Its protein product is CASSVAEANTGELFF. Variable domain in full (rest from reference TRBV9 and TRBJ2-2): DSGVTQTPKHLITATGQRVTLRCSPRSGDLSVYWYQQSLDQGLQFLIQYYNGEERAKGNILERFSAQQFPDLHSELNLSSLELGDSALYFCASSVAEANTGELFFGEGSRLTVL.

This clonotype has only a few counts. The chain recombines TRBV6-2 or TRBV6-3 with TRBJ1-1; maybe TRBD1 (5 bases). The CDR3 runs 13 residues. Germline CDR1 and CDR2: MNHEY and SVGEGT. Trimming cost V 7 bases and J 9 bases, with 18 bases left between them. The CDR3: CASTPGTVQQAFF. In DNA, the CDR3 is TGTGCCAGCACCCCAGGGACTGTCCAACAAGCTTTCTTT.

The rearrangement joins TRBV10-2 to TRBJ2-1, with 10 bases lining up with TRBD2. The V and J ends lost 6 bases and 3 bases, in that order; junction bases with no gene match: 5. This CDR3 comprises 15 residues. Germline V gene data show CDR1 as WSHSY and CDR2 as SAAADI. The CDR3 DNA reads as TGCGCCAGCAGATATAGCGGGAGGAACTACAATGAGCAGTTCTTC. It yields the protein CASRYSGRNYNEQFF.

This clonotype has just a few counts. CDR3 residues: CSSQRQNGAEAFF. In DNA form, the CDR3 reads TGCAGTTCCCAGCGCCAGAACGGCGCTGAAGCTTTCTTT. V usage is TRBV20-1 and J usage is TRBJ1-1; no reliable D call. The CDR3 is 13 amino acids. Trimming pared 8 bases from V and 6 bases from J, leaving 19 bases between. Germline CDR1 reads DFQATT; CDR2 reads SNEGSKA (reference sequence).

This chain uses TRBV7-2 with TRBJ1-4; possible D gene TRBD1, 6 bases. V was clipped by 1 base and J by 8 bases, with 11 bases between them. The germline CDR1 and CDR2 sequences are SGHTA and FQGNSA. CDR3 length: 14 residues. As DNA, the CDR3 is TGTGCCAGCAGCTTAGGCAGGGGCCCCGAAAAACTGTTTTTT. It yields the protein CASSLGRGPEKLFF.

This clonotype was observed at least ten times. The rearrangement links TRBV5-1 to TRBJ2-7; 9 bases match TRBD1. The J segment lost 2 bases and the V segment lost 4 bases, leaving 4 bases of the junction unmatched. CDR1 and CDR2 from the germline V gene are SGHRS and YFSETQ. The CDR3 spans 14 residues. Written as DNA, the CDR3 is TGCGCCAGCAGCAGGGACAGGGCGCCCTACGAGCAGTACTTC. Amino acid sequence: CASSRDRAPYEQYF.

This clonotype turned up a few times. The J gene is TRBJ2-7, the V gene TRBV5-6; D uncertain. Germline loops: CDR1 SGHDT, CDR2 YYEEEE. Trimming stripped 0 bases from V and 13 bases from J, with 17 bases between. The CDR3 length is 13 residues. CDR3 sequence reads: CASSLASGRKLYF. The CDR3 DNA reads TGTGCCAGCAGCTTGGCCTCAGGACGTAAGCTCTACTTC.